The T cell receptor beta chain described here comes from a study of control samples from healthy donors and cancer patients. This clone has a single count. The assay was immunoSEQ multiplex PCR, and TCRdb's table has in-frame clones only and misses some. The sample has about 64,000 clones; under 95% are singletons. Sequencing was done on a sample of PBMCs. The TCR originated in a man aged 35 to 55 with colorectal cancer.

The CDR3 bases are TGCGCCAGCAGCCTCACGCCCTGGGCTAATGAGCAGTTCTTC. Encoded protein: CASSLTPWANEQFF. The chain carries TRBV4-1 and TRBJ2-1, with D hard to call. The germline CDR1 and CDR2 sequences are MGHRA and YSYEKL. This CDR3 is 14 amino acids long. The V gene lost 4 bases and the J gene lost 7 bases, with 14 bases spanning the gap.